This T cell receptor beta chain was sequenced during a study of Ad26.COV2.S vaccination and SARS-CoV-2 variants (dated by TCRdb to 2020 to 2022). About the study as a whole: Donors in the vaccine arm were drawn from COV1001, a phase I-IIa trial of Ad26.COV2.S in healthy adults that was multicentre, randomized, double-blind and placebo-controlled. Ad26.COV2.S was administered intramuscularly at 5 x 10^10 or 1 x 10^11 viral particles, either as a single shot or as two shots given 56 days apart. Sequencing of the TCRbeta repertoire served to evaluate the specificity and breadth of SARS-CoV-2-reactive T cell receptors following Ad26.COV2.S vaccination. A total of around 32 samples were included in the TCR-sequenced set, comprising some 20 Ad26.COV2.S vaccine recipients, 5 placebo recipients and 8 SARS-CoV-2 convalescent individuals. Trial participants were randomized into five groups of five, in which low-dose or high-dose Ad26.COV2.S was given once or twice, or placebo was given on both occasions. Investigators did not know the trial group allocation while performing experiments and assessing outcomes. Study-wide conclusions, independent of this receptor: Higher spike-specific TCR breadth was observed in Ad26.COV2.S recipients than in placebo recipients (P = 0.0014). Comparing responses between vaccine doses or regimens was not something the study was powered to do. It was noted by the authors that total T cell responses may have been underestimated by the TCR breadth and depth analyses. Comparable non-spike TCR breadth was observed between vaccine and placebo recipients, consistent with only spike being contained in the vaccine. Substantial breadth of spike-specific CD8+ and CD4+ T cell responses was reported after vaccination.

The treatment or condition label corresponds to: about 20 received Ad26.COV2.S at low or high dose, single or two shots; several received placebo; per-sample allocation not given. For vaccine and placebo recipients, repertoires were sequenced using samples collected on day 63 after the first injection. In Cohort 1b, 20 to 25 adults aged 18-55 years were enrolled at a single site in Boston, USA, between 29 July and 7 August 2020. Ad26.COV2.S consisted of a replication-incompetent adenovirus type 26 vector by which a prefusion-stabilized SARS-CoV-2 spike protein from the original Wuhan strain was expressed. TCRbeta CDR3 regions were sequenced with the immunoSEQ Assay. After extraction, genomic DNA underwent amplification by bias-controlled multiplex PCR, followed by high-throughput sequencing. Regarding the original processing steps: To quantify the absolute abundance of every unique TCRbeta CDR3 region, sequences were collapsed and filtered. T cell fraction was estimated by normalizing TCRbeta template counts to usable DNA, with usable DNA measured through amplification of reference genes found in all nucleated cells. Repertoire TCRs were annotated as SARS-CoV-2-specific when V gene, CDR3 amino acid sequence and J gene were exactly matched to a known reactive TCR set. The reference SARS-CoV-2 TCR set came from MIRA and was filtered for enrichment in COVID-19-positive ImmuneCODE repertoires, removing public or cross-reactive TCRs. Based on the MIRA antigens, annotated TCRs were further analysed at the level of specific ORF or position within ORF. Breadth was defined as the number of annotated unique rearrangements divided by the total number of unique productive rearrangements, and depth was defined as the summed frequency of the annotated unique rearrangements. TCR breadth was compared between groups using two-sided Wilcoxon rank-sum tests. What TCRdb holds here is the immuneACCESS table cut down to in-frame rearrangements. Part of the clones is not present; checked against another copy, under half of the missing clones reflect an unresolved V gene, and the others are unexplained. D and trimming were read from the DNA, whereas the V and J calls and clone size are those reported in that table. This sample holds around 320,000 clones; around 86% were observed only once. Of the sample, around 3.7% falls within the top ten clones.

CDR1 and CDR2, per the germline V gene, are SGDLS and YYNGEE. Measured from the cysteine to the phenylalanine, the CDR3 is 18 residues long. The only DNA kept is the CDR3, 54 bases in frame from the first base. V loses 4 bases, J loses 1 base, and the germline ends lie 23 bases apart. Details on this clone: Its specific antigen is unknown. Base quality data are lacking; no much larger clone is found one base away.

The origin of this receptor is a person between 18 and 59 years old who received the Ad26.COV2.S COVID-19 vaccine or a placebo. Here the sequenced sample was peripheral blood, taken in a trial of Ad26.COV2.S vaccine versus placebo. Recombination connected TRBV9 to TRBJ1-1; the D region possibly corresponds to TRBD1 (5 bases align). The nucleotide sequence reads as follows: TGTGCCAGCAGCTATGATGGGGGAACTCCCTTGGGGAACACTGAAGCTTTCTTT. The translation is CASSYDGGTPLGNTEAFF.